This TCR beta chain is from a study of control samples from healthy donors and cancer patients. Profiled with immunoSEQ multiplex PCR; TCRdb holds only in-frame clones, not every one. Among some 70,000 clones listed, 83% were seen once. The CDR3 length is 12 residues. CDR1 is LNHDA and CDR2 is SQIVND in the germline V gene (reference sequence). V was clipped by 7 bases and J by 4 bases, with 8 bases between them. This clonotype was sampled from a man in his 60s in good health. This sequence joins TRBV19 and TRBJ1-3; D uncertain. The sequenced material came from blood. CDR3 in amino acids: CASTDAGNTIYF. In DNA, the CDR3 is TGTGCCAGTACCGACGCAGGAAACACCATATATTTT. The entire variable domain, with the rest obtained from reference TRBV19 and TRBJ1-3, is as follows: DGGITQSPKYLFRKEGQNVTLSCEQNLNHDAMYWYRQDPGQGLRLIYYSQIVNDFQKGDIAEGYSVSREKKESFPLTVTSAQKNPTAFYLCASTDAGNTIYFGEGSWLTVV.